One sample yielded the 8 T cell receptor beta chains listed below, sequenced in a study of long-term antiretroviral therapy in people with HIV. Investigators performed immunoSEQ version v3.0 at survey level. Only in-frame clones appear in the TCRdb table, and some are missing; sequencing was by immunoSEQ multiplex PCR. Of 25,000 to 35,000 clones listed, 85% to 95% were seen once; the top ten hold 6% to 7%. The starting material was unsorted PBMCs, obtained around 6.5 years after starting antiretroviral therapy. The receptors shown here come from a woman in her forties with HIV.

The chain has TRBV5-5 and TRBJ2-5, with TRBD1 as a possible D gene (5 bases). Trimming removed 4 bases from V and 2 bases from J, with 9 bases in between. Germline CDR1 is SGHKS and CDR2 is YYEKEE (reference sequence). This CDR3 spans 13 amino acids. The DNA for the CDR3 is TGTGCCAGCAGCCCAACAGGTCAAGAGACCCAGTACTTC. It is translated as CASSPTGQETQYF.

This clone appeared a few times. Additional DNA sequences in this sample encode the identical CDR3. V is TRBV20-1 and J is TRBJ1-1; unclear D gene. CDR3 length equals 11 residues. The germline V and J ends were trimmed by 5 bases and 2 bases, with 6 bases remaining between them. The germline V gene has CDR1 DFQATT and CDR2 SNEGSKA (reference sequence). For the CDR3, the DNA is TGCAGTGCTGGGATAAACACTGAAGCTTTCTTT. It encodes CSAGINTEAFF.

The genes are TRBV4-3 and TRBJ1-1; D is unresolved. Germline CDR1 is LGHNA and CDR2 is YSLEER. The CDR3 runs 20 residues. Trimming pared 0 bases from V and 2 bases from J, leaving 25 bases between. The CDR3 protein is CASSQEWVLGALQGNTEAFF. CDR3 DNA sequence: TGCGCCAGCAGCCAAGAGTGGGTCTTGGGAGCCTTACAAGGCAACACTGAAGCTTTCTTT.

The chain is built from TRBV7-9 and TRBJ2-7, with 7 bases that match TRBD2. Germline V CDR1 and CDR2: SEHNR, FQNEAQ (reference sequence). V gave up 5 bases and J gave up 3 bases; unmatched junction bases: 7. The CDR3 totals 14 residues. The DNA for the CDR3 is TGTGCCAGCAGCGTAGGTGCGGGGGTCTACGAGCAGTACTTC. It is translated as CASSVGAGVYEQYF.

V usage is TRBV7-2 and J usage is TRBJ2-7, with TRBD1 matching 8 bases. CDR1 is SGHTA and CDR2 is FQGNSA in the germline V gene. The junction had 10 bases not matched to a gene; V was cut back by 5 bases and J by 4 bases. This CDR3 is 15 amino acids long. CDR3 DNA: TGTGCCAGCAGCGCCCGGACAGGGTCTGGTTACGAGCAGTACTTC. Encoded protein: CASSARTGSGYEQYF.

The genes are TRBV9 and TRBJ1-3, with 9 bases aligning to TRBD1. This CDR3 is 19 amino acids long. Germline V CDR1 and CDR2: SGDLS, YYNGEE. V lost 4 bases and J lost 5; bases outside the gene matches: 19. CDR3 protein: CASSPRHLGDRDVRNTIYF. The DNA of the CDR3 is TGTGCCAGCAGCCCACGCCATCTCGGGGACAGGGATGTGAGAAACACCATATATTTT.

The V call is TRBV19, the J call TRBJ2-2, with a weak D call TRBD2 (5 bases). The CDR3 sequence is 15 residues long. Deletions cut 4 bases from V and 1 base from J, with 10 bases between. Germline CDR1 reads LNHDA; CDR2 reads SQIVND (reference sequence). CDR3 DNA sequence: TGTGCCAGTAGTACCGGGATGATGAACACCGGGGAGCTGTTTTTT. It is translated as CASSTGMMNTGELFF. Using reference TRBV19 and TRBJ2-2 for the parts outside the CDR3, the full variable domain is DGGITQSPKYLFRKEGQNVTLSCEQNLNHDAMYWYRQDPGQGLRLIYYSQIVNDFQKGDIAEGYSVSREKKESFPLTVTSAQKNPTAFYLCASSTGMMNTGELFFGEGSRLTVL.

The rearrangement uses TRBV6-5 and TRBJ1-1; no definite D call. The germline gives CDR1 MNHEY, CDR2 SVGAGI. This CDR3 spans 14 amino acids. The V end lost 6 bases, the J end lost 7 bases, and 18 bases lay between the germline ends. This chain's CDR3 is CASRSTRDRGEAFF. DNA of the CDR3: TGTGCCAGCAGATCTACAAGAGACCGTGGTGAAGCTTTCTTT.